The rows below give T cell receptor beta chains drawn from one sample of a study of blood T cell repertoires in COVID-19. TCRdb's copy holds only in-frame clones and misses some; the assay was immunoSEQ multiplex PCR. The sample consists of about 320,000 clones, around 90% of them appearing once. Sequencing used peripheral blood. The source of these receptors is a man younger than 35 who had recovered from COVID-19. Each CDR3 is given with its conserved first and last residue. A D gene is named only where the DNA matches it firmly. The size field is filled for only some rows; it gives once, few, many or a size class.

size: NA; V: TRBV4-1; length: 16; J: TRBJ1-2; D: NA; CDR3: CASSQGKQTVLYGYTF; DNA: TGCGCCAGCAGCCAAGGGAAGCAGACAGTATTATATGGCTACACCTTC
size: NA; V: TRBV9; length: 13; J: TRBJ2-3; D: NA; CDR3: CASSVYGGDTQYF; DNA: TGTGCCAGCAGCGTATACGGTGGAGATACGCAGTATTTT
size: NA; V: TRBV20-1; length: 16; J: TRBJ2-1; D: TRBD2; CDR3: CSASGTSGGADNEQFF; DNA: TGCAGTGCCAGTGGGACTAGCGGGGGGGCCGACAATGAGCAGTTCTTC
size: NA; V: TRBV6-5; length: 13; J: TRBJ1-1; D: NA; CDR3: CASSYLGDTEAFF; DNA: TGTGCCAGCAGTTACTTAGGGGACACTGAAGCTTTCTTT
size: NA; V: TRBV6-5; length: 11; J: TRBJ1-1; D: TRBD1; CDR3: CATTGGGEAFF; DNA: TGTGCCACCACAGGGGGCGGTGAAGCTTTCTTT
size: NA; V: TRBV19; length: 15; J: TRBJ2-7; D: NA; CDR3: CASSIEEGPGYEQYF; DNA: TGTGCCAGTAGTATAGAGGAGGGACCGGGGTACGAGCAGTACTTC
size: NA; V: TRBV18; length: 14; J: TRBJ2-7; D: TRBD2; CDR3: CASSPTSGRNEQYF; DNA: TGTGCCAGCTCACCGACTAGCGGGAGAAACGAGCAGTACTTC
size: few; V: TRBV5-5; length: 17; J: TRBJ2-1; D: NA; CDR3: CASSSWRGWAGGTEQFF; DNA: TGTGCCAGCAGCTCATGGCGGGGTTGGGCAGGGGGGACTGAGCAGTTCTTC
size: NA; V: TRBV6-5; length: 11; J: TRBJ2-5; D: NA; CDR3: CASSTPGTQYF; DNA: TGTGCCAGCAGCACACCGGGGACACAGTACTTC
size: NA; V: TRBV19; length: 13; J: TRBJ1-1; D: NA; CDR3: CASNAGTNTEAFF; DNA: TGTGCCAGTAACGCCGGGACAAATACTGAAGCTTTCTTT
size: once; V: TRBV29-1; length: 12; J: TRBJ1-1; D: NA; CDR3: CSASWGVDEAFF; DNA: TGCAGCGCCTCCTGGGGGGTGGACGAAGCTTTCTTT
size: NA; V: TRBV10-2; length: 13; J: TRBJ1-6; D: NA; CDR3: CASKGDGGSPLHF; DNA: TGCGCCAGCAAGGGGGACGGGGGGTCACCCCTCCACTTT
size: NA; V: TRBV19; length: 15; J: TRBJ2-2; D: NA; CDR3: CASSQRQGTTGELFF; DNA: TGTGCCAGTAGTCAAAGGCAGGGCACCACCGGGGAGCTGTTTTTT
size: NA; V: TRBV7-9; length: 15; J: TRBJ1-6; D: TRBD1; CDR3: CASSLADRGDSPLHF; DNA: TGTGCCAGCAGCTTAGCCGACAGGGGGGATTCACCCCTCCACTTT
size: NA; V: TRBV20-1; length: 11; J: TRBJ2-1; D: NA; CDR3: CSAHRDNEQFF; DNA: TGCAGTGCGCACAGAGACAATGAGCAGTTCTTC
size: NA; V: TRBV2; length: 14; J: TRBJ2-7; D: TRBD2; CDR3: CASTWTSGSYEQYF; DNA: TGTGCCAGCACCTGGACTAGCGGGAGCTACGAGCAGTACTTC
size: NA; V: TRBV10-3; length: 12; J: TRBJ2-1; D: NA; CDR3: CAITDYSGEQFF; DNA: TGTGCCATCACCGACTATTCTGGTGAGCAGTTCTTC
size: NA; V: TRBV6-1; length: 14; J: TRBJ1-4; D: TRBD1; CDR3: CASSEDRGREKLFF; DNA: TGTGCCAGCAGTGAAGACAGGGGGAGAGAAAAACTGTTTTTT
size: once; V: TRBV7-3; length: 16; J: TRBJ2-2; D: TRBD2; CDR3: CASSPTSGGTTGELFF; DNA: TGTGCCAGCAGCCCTACTAGCGGGGGGACCACCGGGGAGCTGTTTTTT
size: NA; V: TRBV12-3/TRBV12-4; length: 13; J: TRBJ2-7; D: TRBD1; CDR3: CASTLRQGSEQYF; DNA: TGTGCCAGCACCCTAAGACAGGGTAGCGAGCAGTACTTC
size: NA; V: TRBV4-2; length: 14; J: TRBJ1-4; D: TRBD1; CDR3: CASSPGQGNEKLFF; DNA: TGTGCCAGCAGCCCCGGACAGGGAAATGAAAAACTGTTTTTT
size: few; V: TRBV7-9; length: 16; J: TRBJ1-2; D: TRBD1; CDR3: CASSLEGQEANYGYTF; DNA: TGTGCCAGCAGCTTAGAGGGACAGGAGGCTAACTATGGCTACACCTTC
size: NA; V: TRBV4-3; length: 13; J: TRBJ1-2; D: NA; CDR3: CASSQDPRYGYTF; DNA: TGCGCCAGCAGCCAAGACCCTCGGTATGGCTACACCTTC
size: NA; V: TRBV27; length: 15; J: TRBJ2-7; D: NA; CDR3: CASSLIGGSSYEQYF; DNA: TGTGCCAGCAGTTTAATAGGCGGTTCCTCCTACGAGCAGTACTTC
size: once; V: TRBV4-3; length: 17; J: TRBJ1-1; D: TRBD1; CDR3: CASSHNADRAGDTEAFF; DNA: TGCGCCAGCAGCCACAATGCTGACAGGGCCGGGGACACTGAAGCTTTCTTT
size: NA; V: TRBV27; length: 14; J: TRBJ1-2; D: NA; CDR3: CASSQRGGDYGYTF; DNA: TGTGCCAGCAGCCAAAGGGGGGGTGACTATGGCTACACCTTC
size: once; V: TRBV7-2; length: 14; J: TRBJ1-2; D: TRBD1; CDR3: CASSLTQGASGYTF; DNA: TGTGCCAGCAGCTTAACGCAGGGGGCGTCTGGCTACACCTTC
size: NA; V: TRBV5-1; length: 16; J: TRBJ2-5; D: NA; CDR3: CASSLAGMGRQETQYF; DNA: TGCGCCAGCAGCTTGGCCGGGATGGGCCGCCAAGAGACCCAGTACTTC
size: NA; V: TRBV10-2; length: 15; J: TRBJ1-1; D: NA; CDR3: CASSPGREVDTEAFF; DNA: TGCGCCAGCAGCCCCGGCCGGGAAGTGGACACTGAAGCTTTCTTT
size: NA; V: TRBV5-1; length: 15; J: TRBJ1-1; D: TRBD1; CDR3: CASSLVGGEGTEAFF; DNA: TGCGCCAGCAGCTTGGTAGGGGGCGAGGGCACTGAAGCTTTCTTT
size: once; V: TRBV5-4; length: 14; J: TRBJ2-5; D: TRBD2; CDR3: CASSSGLDQETQYF; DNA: TGTGCCAGCAGCTCCGGACTAGATCAAGAGACCCAGTACTTC
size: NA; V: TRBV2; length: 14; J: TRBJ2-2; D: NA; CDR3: CASSASANTGELFF; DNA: TGTGCCAGCAGTGCGTCCGCGAACACCGGGGAGCTGTTTTTT
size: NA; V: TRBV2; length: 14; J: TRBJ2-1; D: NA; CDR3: CASNRERAYNEQFF; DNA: TGTGCCAGCAACAGAGAGCGGGCGTACAATGAGCAGTTCTTC
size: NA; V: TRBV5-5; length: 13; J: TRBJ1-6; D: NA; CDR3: CASSLALESPLHF; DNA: TGTGCCAGCAGCTTGGCGTTAGAGTCACCCCTCCACTTT
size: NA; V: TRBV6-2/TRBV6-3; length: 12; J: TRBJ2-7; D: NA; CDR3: CASSYSAREQYF; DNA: TGTGCCAGCAGTTACTCGGCGAGGGAGCAGTACTTC
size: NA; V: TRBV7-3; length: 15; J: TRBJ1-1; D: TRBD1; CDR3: CASSLEQGANTEAFF; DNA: TGTGCCAGCAGCTTAGAACAGGGGGCTAACACTGAAGCTTTCTTT
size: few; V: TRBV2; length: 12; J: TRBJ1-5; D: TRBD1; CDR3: CASRGQGQPQHF; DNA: TGTGCCAGCAGGGGACAGGGCCAGCCCCAGCATTTT